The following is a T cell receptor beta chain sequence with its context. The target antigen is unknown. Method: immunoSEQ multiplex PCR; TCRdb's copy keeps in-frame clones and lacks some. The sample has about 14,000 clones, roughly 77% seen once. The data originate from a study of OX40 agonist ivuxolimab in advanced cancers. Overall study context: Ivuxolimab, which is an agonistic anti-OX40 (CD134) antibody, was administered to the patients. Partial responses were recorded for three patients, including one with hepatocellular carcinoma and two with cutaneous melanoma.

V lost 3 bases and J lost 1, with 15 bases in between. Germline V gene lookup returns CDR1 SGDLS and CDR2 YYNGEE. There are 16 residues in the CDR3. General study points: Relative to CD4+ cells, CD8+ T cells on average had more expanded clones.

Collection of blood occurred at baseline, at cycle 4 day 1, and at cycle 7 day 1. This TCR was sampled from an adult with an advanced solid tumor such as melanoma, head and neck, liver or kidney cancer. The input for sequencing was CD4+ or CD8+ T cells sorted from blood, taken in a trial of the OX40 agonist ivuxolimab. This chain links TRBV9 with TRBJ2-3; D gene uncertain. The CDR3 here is CASSAAGLPGTDTQYF. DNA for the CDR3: TGTGCCAGCAGCGCGGCAGGATTACCGGGCACAGATACGCAGTATTTT.